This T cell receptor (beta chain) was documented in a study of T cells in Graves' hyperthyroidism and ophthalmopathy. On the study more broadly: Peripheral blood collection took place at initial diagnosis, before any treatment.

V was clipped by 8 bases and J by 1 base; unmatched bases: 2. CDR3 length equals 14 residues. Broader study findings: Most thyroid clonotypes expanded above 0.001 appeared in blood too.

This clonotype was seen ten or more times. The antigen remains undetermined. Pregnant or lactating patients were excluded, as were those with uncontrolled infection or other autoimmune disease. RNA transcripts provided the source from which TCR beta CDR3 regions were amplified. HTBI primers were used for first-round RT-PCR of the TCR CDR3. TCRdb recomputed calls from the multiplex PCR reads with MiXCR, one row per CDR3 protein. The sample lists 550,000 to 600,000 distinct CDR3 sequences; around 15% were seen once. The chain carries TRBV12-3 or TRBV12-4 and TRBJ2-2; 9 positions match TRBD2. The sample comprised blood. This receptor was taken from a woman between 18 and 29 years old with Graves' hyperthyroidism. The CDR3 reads CASWRGGNTGELFF. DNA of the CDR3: TGTGCCAGCTGGCGGGGGGGGAACACCGGGGAGCTGTTTTTT.